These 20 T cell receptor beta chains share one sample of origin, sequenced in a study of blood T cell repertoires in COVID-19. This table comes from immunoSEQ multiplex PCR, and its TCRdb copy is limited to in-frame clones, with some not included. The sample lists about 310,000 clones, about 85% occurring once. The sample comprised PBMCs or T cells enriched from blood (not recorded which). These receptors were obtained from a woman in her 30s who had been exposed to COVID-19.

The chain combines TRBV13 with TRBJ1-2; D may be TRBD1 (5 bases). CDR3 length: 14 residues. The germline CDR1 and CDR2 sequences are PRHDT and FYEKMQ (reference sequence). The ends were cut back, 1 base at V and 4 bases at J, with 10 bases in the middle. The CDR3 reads CASSLVTQGYGYTF. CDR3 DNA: TGTGCCAGCAGCTTAGTTACTCAGGGCTATGGCTACACCTTC.

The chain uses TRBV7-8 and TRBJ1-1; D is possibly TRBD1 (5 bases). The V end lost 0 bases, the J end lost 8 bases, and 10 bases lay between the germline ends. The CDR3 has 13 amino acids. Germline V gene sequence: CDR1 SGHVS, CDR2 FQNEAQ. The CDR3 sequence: CASSLARWTEAFF. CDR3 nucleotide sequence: TGTGCCAGCAGCTTAGCGCGTTGGACAGAAGCTTTCTTT.

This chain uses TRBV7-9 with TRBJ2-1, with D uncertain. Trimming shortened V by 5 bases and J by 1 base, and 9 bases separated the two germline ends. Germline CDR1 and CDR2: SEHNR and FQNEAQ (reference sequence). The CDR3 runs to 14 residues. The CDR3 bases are TGTGCCAGCAGCCCGTTCGGGTCCTACAATGAGCAGTTCTTC. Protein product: CASSPFGSYNEQFF.

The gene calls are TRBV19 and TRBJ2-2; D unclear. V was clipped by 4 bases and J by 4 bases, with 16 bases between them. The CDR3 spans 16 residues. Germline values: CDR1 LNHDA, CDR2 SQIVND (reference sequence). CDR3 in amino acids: CASSTDLGVITGELFF. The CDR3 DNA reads TGTGCCAGTAGTACTGATCTCGGAGTTATCACCGGGGAGCTGTTTTTT. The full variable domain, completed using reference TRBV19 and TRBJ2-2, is DGGITQSPKYLFRKEGQNVTLSCEQNLNHDAMYWYRQDPGQGLRLIYYSQIVNDFQKGDIAEGYSVSREKKESFPLTVTSAQKNPTAFYLCASSTDLGVITGELFFGEGSRLTVL.

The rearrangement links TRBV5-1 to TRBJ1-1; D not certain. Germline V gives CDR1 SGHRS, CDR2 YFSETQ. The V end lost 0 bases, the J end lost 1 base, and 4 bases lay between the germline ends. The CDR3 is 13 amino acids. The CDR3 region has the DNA TGCGCCAGCAGCTTGGCCAAGAACACTGAAGCTTTCTTT. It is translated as CASSLAKNTEAFF.

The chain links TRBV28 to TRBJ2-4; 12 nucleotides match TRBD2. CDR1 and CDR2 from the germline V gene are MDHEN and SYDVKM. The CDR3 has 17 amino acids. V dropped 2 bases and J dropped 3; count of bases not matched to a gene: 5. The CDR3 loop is CASSLPSGRVGKNIQYF. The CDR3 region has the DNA TGTGCCAGCAGTTTACCTAGCGGGAGGGTCGGCAAAAACATTCAGTACTTC.

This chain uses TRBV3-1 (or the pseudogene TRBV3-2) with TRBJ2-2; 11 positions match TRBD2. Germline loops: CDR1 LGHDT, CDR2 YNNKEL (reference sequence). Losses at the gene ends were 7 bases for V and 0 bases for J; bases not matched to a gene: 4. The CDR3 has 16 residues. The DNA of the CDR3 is TGTGCCAGCACCCGACTAGCGGGAACGAACACCGGGGAGCTGTTTTTT. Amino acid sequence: CASTRLAGTNTGELFF.

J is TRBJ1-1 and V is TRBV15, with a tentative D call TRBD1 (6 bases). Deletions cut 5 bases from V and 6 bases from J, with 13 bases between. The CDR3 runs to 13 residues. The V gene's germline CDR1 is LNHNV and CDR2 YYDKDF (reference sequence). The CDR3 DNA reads TGTGCCACCAGCGGACGGCAGGGGTCTGAAGCTTTCTTT. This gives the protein CATSGRQGSEAFF.

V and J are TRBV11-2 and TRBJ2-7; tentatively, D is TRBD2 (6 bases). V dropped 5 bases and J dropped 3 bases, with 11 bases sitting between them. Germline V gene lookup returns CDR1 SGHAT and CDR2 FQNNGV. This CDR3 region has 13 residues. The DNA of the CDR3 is TGTGCCAGCAGCGCGCCCGGGAGCTACGAGCAGTACTTC. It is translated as CASSAPGSYEQYF.

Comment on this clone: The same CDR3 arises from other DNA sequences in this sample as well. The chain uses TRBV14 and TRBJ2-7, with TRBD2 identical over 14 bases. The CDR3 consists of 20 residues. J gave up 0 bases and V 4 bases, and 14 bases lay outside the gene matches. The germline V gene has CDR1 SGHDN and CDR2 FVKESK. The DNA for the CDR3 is TGTGCCAGCAGCCTGACCCCGGGACTAGCGGGAGCTCGTAGCTCCTACGAGCAGTACTTC. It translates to CASSLTPGLAGARSSYEQYF.

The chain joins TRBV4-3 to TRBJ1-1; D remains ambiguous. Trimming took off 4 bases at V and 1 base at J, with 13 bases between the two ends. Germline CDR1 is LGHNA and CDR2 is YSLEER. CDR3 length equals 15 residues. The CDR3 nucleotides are TGCGCCAGCAGCCTCGATATGTCAGGGAACACTGAAGCTTTCTTT. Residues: CASSLDMSGNTEAFF.

The CDR3 bases are TGTGCCAGCAGCTTATCTCTGTCATCGGATTCACCCCTCCACTTT. Its protein is CASSLSLSSDSPLHF. This chain uses TRBV7-8 with TRBJ1-6; D is unclear. This CDR3 is built from 15 residues. Germline-derived CDR1 and CDR2 are SGHVS and FQNEAQ. Deletions cut 2 bases from V and 8 bases from J, with 13 bases between.

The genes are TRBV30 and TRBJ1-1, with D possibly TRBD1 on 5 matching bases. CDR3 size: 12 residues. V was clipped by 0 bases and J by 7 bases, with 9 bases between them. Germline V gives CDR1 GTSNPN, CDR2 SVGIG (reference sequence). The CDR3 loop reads CAWSVFGGEAFF. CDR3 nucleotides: TGTGCCTGGAGTGTATTCGGGGGTGAAGCTTTCTTT.

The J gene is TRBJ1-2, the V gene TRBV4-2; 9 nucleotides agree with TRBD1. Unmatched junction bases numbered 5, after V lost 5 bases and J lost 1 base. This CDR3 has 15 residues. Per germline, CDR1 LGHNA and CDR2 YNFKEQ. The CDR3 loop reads CASSGGQGNNYGYTF. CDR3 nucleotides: TGTGCCAGCAGCGGGGGACAGGGCAATAACTATGGCTACACCTTC.

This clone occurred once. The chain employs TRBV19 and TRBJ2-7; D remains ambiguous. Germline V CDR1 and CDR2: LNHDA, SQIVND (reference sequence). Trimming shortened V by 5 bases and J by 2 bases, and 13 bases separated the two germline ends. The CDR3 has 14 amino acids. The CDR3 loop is CASSPVISAYEQYF. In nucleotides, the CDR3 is TGTGCCAGTAGTCCTGTCATTTCGGCCTACGAGCAGTACTTC.

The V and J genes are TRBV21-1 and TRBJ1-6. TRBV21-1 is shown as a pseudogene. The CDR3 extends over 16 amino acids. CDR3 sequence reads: CASSKVRRRTTSPLHF. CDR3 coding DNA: TGTGCCAGCAGCAAAGTTCGTCGGAGGACTACTTCACCCCTCCACTTT.

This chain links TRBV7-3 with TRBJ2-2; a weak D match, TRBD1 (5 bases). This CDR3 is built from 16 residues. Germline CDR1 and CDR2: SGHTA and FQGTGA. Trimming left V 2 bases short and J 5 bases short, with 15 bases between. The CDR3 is CASSLAQGGRTGELFF. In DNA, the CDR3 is TGTGCCAGCAGCTTAGCCCAGGGTGGAAGAACCGGGGAGCTGTTTTTT.

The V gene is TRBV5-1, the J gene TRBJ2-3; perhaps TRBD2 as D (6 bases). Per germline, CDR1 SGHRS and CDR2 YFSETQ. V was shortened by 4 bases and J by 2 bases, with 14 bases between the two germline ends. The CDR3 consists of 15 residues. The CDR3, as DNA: TGCGCCAGCAGCAAGTCAGGACTAAACACAGATACGCAGTATTTT. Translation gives CASSKSGLNTDTQYF.

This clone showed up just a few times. CDR3 bases: TGTGCCTGGACCAAAGAAACCAGAACTGAAGCTTTCTTT. This sequence encodes CAWTKETRTEAFF. The chain carries TRBV30 and TRBJ1-1; D is undetermined. Germline lookup yields CDR1 GTSNPN and CDR2 SVGIG (reference sequence). The CDR3 is 13 residues long. V was clipped by 4 bases and J by 5 bases, with 14 bases between them.

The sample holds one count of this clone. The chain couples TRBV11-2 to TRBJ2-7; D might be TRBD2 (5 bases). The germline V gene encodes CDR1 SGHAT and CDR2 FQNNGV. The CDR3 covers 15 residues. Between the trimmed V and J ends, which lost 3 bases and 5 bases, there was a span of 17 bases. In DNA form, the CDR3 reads TGTGCCAGCAGCTTGCGCTCTACGGGGTCCCACGAGCAGTACTTC. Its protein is CASSLRSTGSHEQYF.